Listed here are 32 T cell receptor beta chains from one sample, sequenced in a study of cytomegalovirus exposure and HLA in healthy donors. PCR primers comprised 60 Vbeta and 13 Jbeta primers. The assay was immunoSEQ multiplex PCR, and TCRdb's table has in-frame clones only and misses some. The sample carries 95,000 to 100,000 clones, over 70% recorded once. Sequencing was carried out using PBMCs. Receptors were obtained from a man aged 50 or older in good health and CMV-seronegative.

The V and J genes are TRBV4-2 and TRBJ2-2, with D uncertain. The CDR3 totals 14 residues. V was shortened by 4 bases and J by 2 bases, with 8 bases between the two germline ends. Germline V gives CDR1 LGHNA, CDR2 YNFKEQ. CDR3 in amino acids: CASSLDSNTGELFF. In DNA, the CDR3 is TGTGCCAGCAGCCTCGACTCAAACACCGGGGAGCTGTTTTTT.

This clone was seen a few times. The rearrangement uses TRBV19 and TRBJ2-5; 7 positions agree with TRBD1. The V and J ends lost 4 bases and 2 bases, in that order; junction bases with no gene match: 7. This CDR3 spans 15 amino acids. Per germline, CDR1 LNHDA and CDR2 SQIVND (reference sequence). CDR3 bases: TGTGCCAGTAGTACACAGGGGTTTCATCAAGAGACCCAGTACTTC. Translated: CASSTQGFHQETQYF.

The J gene is TRBJ2-7, the V gene TRBV18; D may be TRBD1 (5 bases). The V end was cut by 1 base, the J end by 0 bases, with 7 bases between. Looked up from germline, CDR1 is KGHSH and CDR2 is LQKENI. The CDR3 has 14 residues. The CDR3 sequence: CASSPQGSSYEQYF. The CDR3 nucleotides are TGTGCCAGCTCACCACAGGGGTCCTCCTACGAGCAGTACTTC.

The rearrangement uses TRBV5-4 and TRBJ1-1, with 7 bases aligning to TRBD1. The CDR3 has 14 residues. Germline V gene lookup returns CDR1 SGHNT and CDR2 YYREEE (reference sequence). The V and J ends lost 3 bases and 1 base, in that order; junction bases with no gene match: 3. CDR3 coding DNA: TGTGCCAGCAGCTGGGGACAGAAGAACACTGAAGCTTTCTTT. This encodes CASSWGQKNTEAFF.

The V and J genes are TRBV5-1 and TRBJ2-3; 10 bases are a match to TRBD1. The ends lost 2 bases at V and 5 bases at J; junction bases unmatched: 2. Germline assignment: CDR1 SGHRS and CDR2 YFSETQ. The CDR3 is made up of 14 amino acids. The DNA for the CDR3 is TGCGCCAGCAGCTTAAGGGACAGGGGAGATACGCAGTATTTT. Translated, it gives CASSLRDRGDTQYF.

The rearrangement joins TRBV29-1 to TRBJ1-4, with TRBD1 matching 8 bases. The CDR3 contains 15 residues. Germline trimming cut 6 bases from V and 7 bases from J; bases unmatched to any gene: 13. Per germline, CDR1 SQVTM and CDR2 ANQGSEA. The CDR3 region is CSVPGGAGSVEKLFF. CDR3 nucleotide sequence: TGCAGCGTCCCAGGGGGCGCCGGGTCGGTTGAAAAACTGTTTTTT.

The chain is built from TRBV15 and TRBJ1-3; a weak D match, TRBD1 (5 bases). This CDR3 is 16 amino acids long. Germline V gene lookup returns CDR1 LNHNV and CDR2 YYDKDF (reference sequence). Trimming cost V 0 bases and J 4 bases, with 13 bases left between them. The CDR3 is CATSRDIRDKGNTIYF. CDR3 nucleotide sequence: TGTGCCACCAGCAGAGACATCAGGGATAAGGGAAACACCATATATTTT.

The chain has TRBV28 and TRBJ1-5, with D hard to call. This CDR3 is 17 amino acids long. Trimming pared 5 bases from V and 0 bases from J, leaving 17 bases between. The V gene's germline CDR1 is MDHEN and CDR2 SYDVKM. The CDR3 loop is CASSLALGQDSNQPQHF. CDR3 DNA: TGTGCCAGCAGTCTAGCTCTAGGTCAGGATAGCAATCAGCCCCAGCATTTT.

In its sample, this clone was seen a few times. V and J are TRBV5-6 and TRBJ2-5; TRBD2 aligns across 12 bases. Germline values: CDR1 SGHDT, CDR2 YYEEEE. The CDR3 consists of 15 residues. V was pared by 3 bases and J by 5 bases, with 5 bases of the junction left unmatched. CDR3 DNA: TGTGCCAGCAGCTCTCGACTAGCGGGGGTTGAGACCCAGTACTTC. Protein product: CASSSRLAGVETQYF. Using reference TRBV5-6 and TRBJ2-5 for the parts outside the CDR3, the full variable domain is DAGVTQSPTHLIKTRGQQVTLRCSPKSGHDTVSWYQQALGQGPQFIFQYYEEEERQRGNFPDRFSGHQFPNYSSELNVNALLLGDSALYLCASSSRLAGVETQYFGPGTRLLVL.

The V and J genes are TRBV30 and TRBJ2-7; the D gene is possibly TRBD1 (6 bases). Germline lookup yields CDR1 GTSNPN and CDR2 SVGIG (reference sequence). The length of the CDR3 is 12 residues. V lost 3 bases and J lost 6, with 12 bases in between. The CDR3 region is CAWSRAGVEQYF. Here the CDR3 DNA reads TGTGCCTGGAGCCGAGCAGGGGTCGAGCAGTACTTC. Combining the CDR3 with reference TRBV30 and TRBJ2-7 gives the whole variable domain SQTIHQWPATLVQPVGSPLSLECTVEGTSNPNLYWYRQAAGRGLQLLFYSVGIGQISSEVPQNLSASRPQDRQFILSSKKLLLSDSGFYLCAWSRAGVEQYFGPGTRLTVT.

There are a few counts of this clone. This chain connects TRBV6-5 to TRBJ2-4; TRBD2 matches at 7 bases. Per germline, CDR1 MNHEY and CDR2 SVGAGI. The ends lost 7 bases at V and 5 bases at J; junction bases unmatched: 2. The CDR3 has 12 residues. CDR3 DNA sequence: TGTGCCAGCATCGGACTAGAAAACATTCAGTACTTC. Translating it yields CASIGLENIQYF.

The V and J genes are TRBV19 and TRBJ1-3; tentative D call: TRBD1 (6 bases). This CDR3 is 15 amino acids long. Trimming removed 8 bases from V and 0 bases from J, with 14 bases in between. Germline assignment: CDR1 LNHDA and CDR2 SQIVND (reference sequence). The CDR3 nucleotides read TGTGCCAGTCGGATGCTGGACAGCTCTGGAAACACCATATATTTT. The encoded protein is CASRMLDSSGNTIYF.

The CDR3 protein is CASSLRGDTQYF. Here the CDR3 DNA reads TGTGCCAGCAGTTTACGCGGAGATACGCAGTATTTT. The chain recombines TRBV27 with TRBJ2-3; the D is unclear. Per the germline V gene, CDR1 is MNHEY and CDR2 is SMNVEV (reference sequence). The CDR3 spans 12 residues. The V end lost 2 bases, the J end lost 5 bases, and 5 bases lay between the germline ends.

V and J are TRBV27 and TRBJ2-5; TRBD2 aligns across 8 bases. Germline V lookup: CDR1 MNHEY, CDR2 SMNVEV (reference sequence). V dropped 0 bases and J dropped 1; count of bases not matched to a gene: 4. This CDR3 is built from 16 residues. Written as DNA, the CDR3 is TGTGCCAGCAGTTTATCCGGGAGGGCCTTCCAAGAGACCCAGTACTTC. Translated: CASSLSGRAFQETQYF.

Comment on this clone: In the same sample, other DNA sequences code for this CDR3. The gene calls are TRBV28 and TRBJ1-5; D unclear. With 2 bases removed from V and 2 bases from J, the gap between germline ends came to 10 bases. The CDR3 spans 15 residues. Germline V gene sequence: CDR1 MDHEN, CDR2 SYDVKM. CDR3 amino acids: CASSLIREGNQPQHF. The CDR3, as DNA: TGTGCCAGCAGTTTAATTCGTGAGGGCAATCAGCCCCAGCATTTT.

The chain has TRBV10-3 and TRBJ2-7; D ambiguous. The length of the CDR3 is 13 residues. Germline CDR1 and CDR2: ENHRY and SYGVKD. Trimming removed 4 bases at V and 3 bases at J, with 10 bases between. The CDR3 DNA follows: TGTGCCATCAGTGTCCCGTTTGTCTACGAGCAGTACTTC. It is translated as CAISVPFVYEQYF.

The chain has TRBV5-1 and TRBJ2-1; 7 bases are shared with TRBD2. The CDR3 runs 14 residues. Per the germline V gene, CDR1 is SGHRS and CDR2 is YFSETQ. Trimming removed 4 bases from V and 5 bases from J; junction bases left unmatched: 6. CDR3 bases: TGCGCCAGCAGCGCGGGGGTCATAAACAATGAGCAGTTCTTC. Residues: CASSAGVINNEQFF.

The chain is built from TRBV5-5 and TRBJ2-3; TRBD1 is a possible D gene (6 bases). The CDR3 loop spans 16 amino acids. Germline CDR1 SGHKS, CDR2 YYEKEE (reference sequence). V shed 4 bases and J shed 1 base, with 16 bases lying between them. CDR3 nucleotides: TGTGCCAGCAGCCCCGGGACAATACTGGGCACAGATACGCAGTATTTT. It is translated as CASSPGTILGTDTQYF.

This clone showed up just a few times. The rearrangement uses TRBV7-2 and TRBJ2-1, with 8 positions matching TRBD2. CDR1 and CDR2 (germline): SGHTA, FQGNSA. CDR3 length equals 15 residues. Trimming cost V 5 bases and J 0 bases; bases outside gene matches: 3. The CDR3 nucleotides are TGTGCCAGCAGCCTCAGCGGGAGCTCCTACAATGAGCAGTTCTTC. Translated: CASSLSGSSYNEQFF.

The chain joins TRBV6-5 to TRBJ2-3, with D possibly being TRBD2 (6 bases). Trimming removed 6 bases from V and 0 bases from J, with 7 bases in between. This CDR3 has 13 residues. The germline V gene encodes CDR1 MNHEY and CDR2 SVGAGI. This CDR3 reads CASRGTSTDTQYF. The CDR3 DNA reads TGTGCCAGCAGAGGGACTAGCACAGATACGCAGTATTTT.

Only a few counts were recorded for this clone. This rearrangement joins TRBV10-1 to TRBJ2-1; 13 bases fit TRBD2. The trim removed 5 bases at V and 5 bases at J, leaving 9 bases unmatched. The CDR3 has 17 residues. Germline V gives CDR1 WNHNN, CDR2 SYGVQD (reference sequence). CDR3: CASSPTRTSGSHNEQFF. CDR3 in DNA: TGCGCCAGCAGTCCCACTCGGACTAGCGGGAGCCACAATGAGCAGTTCTTC.

The gene calls are TRBV5-5 and TRBJ2-7, with a possible D match to TRBD1 (5 bases). CDR1 is SGHKS, CDR2 YYEKEE, per germline (reference sequence). V dropped 0 bases and J dropped 3 bases, with 10 bases sitting between them. The CDR3 has 14 amino acids. The CDR3: CASSLGAGLYEQYF. Written as DNA, the CDR3 is TGTGCCAGCAGCTTGGGGGCAGGGCTCTACGAGCAGTACTTC.

J is TRBJ1-2 and V is TRBV7-9, with TRBD1 as a possible D gene (5 bases). The CDR3 extends over 15 amino acids. From germline, CDR1 is SEHNR and CDR2 FQNEAQ (reference sequence). V was trimmed by 8 bases and J by 4 bases, leaving 20 bases between them. As DNA, the CDR3 is TGTGCCAGCTCGTTACTCAATCGGGGGGTCTATGGCTACACCTTC. It translates to CASSLLNRGVYGYTF.

The rearrangement links TRBV7-8 to TRBJ2-5, with a tentative D call TRBD1 (6 bases). Germline V gene sequence: CDR1 SGHVS, CDR2 FQNEAQ. CDR3 length: 13 amino acids. The V gene lost 4 bases and the J gene lost 7 bases, with 13 bases spanning the gap. The CDR3 DNA reads TGTGCCAGCAGCTGGACAGACCGTGGGACCCAGTACTTC. Residues: CASSWTDRGTQYF.

The rearrangement joins TRBV5-1 to TRBJ2-5, with a weak D call TRBD2 (7 bases). V dropped 0 bases and J dropped 4 bases, with 25 bases sitting between them. The length of the CDR3 is 19 residues. Germline assignment: CDR1 SGHRS and CDR2 YFSETQ. DNA of the CDR3: TGCGCCAGCAGCTTGGCCCGAGGGGGGGCCAGTCTACAGGGAGAGACCCAGTACTTC. This codes for CASSLARGGASLQGETQYF.

The V call is TRBV28, the J call TRBJ1-6; the D is unclear. There are 15 residues in the CDR3. V lost 5 bases and J 0 bases, leaving 8 bases between the germline ends. The germline gives CDR1 MDHEN, CDR2 SYDVKM. The CDR3 DNA is TGTGCCAGCAGTGATCCCAGCTCCTATAATTCACCCCTCCACTTT. It is translated as CASSDPSSYNSPLHF. The full variable domain, its missing parts supplied by reference TRBV28 and TRBJ1-6, is DVKVTQSSRYLVKRTGEKVFLECVQDMDHENMFWYRQDPGLGLRLIYFSYDVKMKEKGDIPEGYSVSREKKERFSLILESASTNQTSMYLCASSDPSSYNSPLHFGNGTRLTVT.

The genes are TRBV14 and TRBJ1-2; D unclear. CDR3 length equals 13 residues. V dropped 3 bases and J dropped 6 bases, with 11 bases sitting between them. The V gene's germline CDR1 is SGHDN and CDR2 FVKESK. The CDR3 nucleotides are TGTGCCAGCAGCCAGACAATGGTAAATGGCTACACCTTC. Protein sequence: CASSQTMVNGYTF.

This chain uses TRBV6-5 with TRBJ2-5, with TRBD1 as a possible D gene (5 bases). Between the trimmed V and J ends, which lost 7 bases and 5 bases, there was a span of 20 bases. The germline CDR1 and CDR2 sequences are MNHEY and SVGAGI. The CDR3 is 15 amino acids. The CDR3: CASTPSGAKRETQYF. The CDR3, as DNA: TGTGCCAGCACCCCTTCTGGGGCCAAGAGGGAGACCCAGTACTTC.

The rearrangement joins TRBV5-1 to TRBJ2-2, with a tentative D call TRBD1 (6 bases). CDR1 and CDR2 from the germline V gene are SGHRS and YFSETQ. The CDR3 length is 14 residues. Trimming took off 7 bases at V and 6 bases at J, with 16 bases between the two ends. In nucleotides, the CDR3 is TGCGCCAGCGGGGACACCGACCCCCCCGGGGAGCTGTTTTTT. Translating gives CASGDTDPPGELFF.

The chain is built from TRBV30 and TRBJ1-5; D possibly corresponds to TRBD1 (5 bases). The CDR3 contains 13 residues. Trimming cost V 1 base and J 8 bases, with 12 bases left between them. Germline values: CDR1 GTSNPN, CDR2 SVGIG (reference sequence). Written as DNA, the CDR3 is TGTGCCTGGAGTGGCCAACAAGGGGAGCCCCAGCATTTT. Encoded protein: CAWSGQQGEPQHF.

This clone occurred once. J is TRBJ2-1 and V is TRBV7-8; 8 bases line up with TRBD2. CDR3 length: 15 amino acids. Germline assignment: CDR1 SGHVS and CDR2 FQNEAQ. The V gene end was trimmed by 1 base and the J gene end by 7 bases; junction bases not matched to a gene: 6. The DNA of the CDR3 is TGTGCCAGCAGCTTAGTCGGTAGCGGGAAAAATGAGCAGTTCTTC. Amino acid sequence: CASSLVGSGKNEQFF.

V and J are TRBV6-5 and TRBJ2-7; D uncertain. Germline values: CDR1 MNHEY, CDR2 SVGAGI. The CDR3 consists of 11 residues. Trimming removed 5 bases from V and 6 bases from J, with 8 bases in between. CDR3 residues: CASSLGGEQYF. Written as DNA, the CDR3 is TGTGCCAGCAGTCTAGGCGGCGAGCAGTACTTC.